This T cell receptor beta chain comes out of a study of regulatory T cells in long-lasting Graves disease. Arm-PCR of CDR3 regions and iRepertoire HTBI primers were used to build TCR beta libraries. TCRdb recomputed calls from the multiplex PCR reads with MiXCR, one row per CDR3 protein. The sample yields roughly 430,000 distinct CDR3 sequences, roughly 21% seen once. V shed 3 bases, J shed 7 bases, and the junction held 11 bases outside the gene matches. The CDR3 spans 16 residues. Time point given: persistent/refractory GD, antithyroid drugs over 5 years with positive TRAb. Scientists built the TCR library using RNA that was extracted from PBMCs.

The clonotype comes from a female donor with Graves disease. Sequencing used peripheral blood mononuclear cells (PBMCs), obtained when the disease was refractory, from a patient treated with antithyroid drugs. This chain links TRBV12-3 or TRBV12-4 with TRBJ2-1, with TRBD2 identical over 8 bases. The DNA for the CDR3 is TGTGCCAGCAGTTTGCTAGCGGGTGGAAGGGGGAATGAGCAGTTCTTC. Translating gives CASSLLAGGRGNEQFF.